One TCR beta chain is described in this entry. Germline CDR1 and CDR2: MNHEY and SVGAGI. The CDR3 consists of 14 residues. J lost 5 bases, V lost 5 bases, and 6 bases had no gene match. The data originate from a study of T cells in tumors after PD-1 blockade. Some clones are missing from TCRdb's copy, which holds only in-frame ones; the method was immunoSEQ multiplex PCR. The sample has approximately 60,000 clones, around 77% seen once. This sequence originates from a human donor with basal cell carcinoma. The V call is TRBV6-5, the J call TRBJ1-5; 7 positions match TRBD1. The input for sequencing was PBMCs, taken before anti-PD-1 treatment. In DNA, the CDR3 is TGTGCCAGCAGTCGGACAGGCACCTATCAGCCCCAGCATTTT. Its protein product is CASSRTGTYQPQHF.